This T cell receptor (beta chain) emerged from a study of blood T cell repertoires in COVID-19. Germline CDR1 and CDR2: LGHNA and YSLEER. The CDR3 is 16 amino acids. Deletions cut 4 bases from V and 1 base from J, with 13 bases between. TCRdb keeps only in-frame clones here, not all; method: immunoSEQ multiplex PCR. The table lists over 110,000 clones, 84% of them singletons. The receptor's source is a man between 60 and 75 years old with active or convalescent COVID-19. The material sequenced was peripheral blood. The J gene is TRBJ2-2, the V gene TRBV4-3; TRBD1 is a possible D gene (6 bases). CDR3 coding DNA: TGCGCCAGCAGCCGAACCGGGACAATGAACACCGGGGAGCTGTTTTTT. This codes for CASSRTGTMNTGELFF.